A single sample gave rise to the 14 T cell receptor beta chains below, sequenced in a study of regulatory T cells in long-lasting Graves disease. Combining iRepertoire HTBI primers with Arm-PCR of CDR3 regions, the authors built TCR beta libraries. Via MiXCR, TCRdb re-called the multiplex PCR reads, giving one row per CDR3 protein. The data hold hundreds of thousands of distinct CDR3 sequences, with roughly 20% observed a single time. Time point denoted: persistent/refractory GD, antithyroid drugs over 5 years with positive TRAb. Researchers made the TCR library from RNA that was extracted from PBMCs. The sequencing used peripheral blood mononuclear cells (PBMCs), collected when the disease was refractory, from a patient treated with antithyroid drugs. These receptors all stem from a female donor with Graves disease.

The chain joins TRBV10-3 to TRBJ1-2, with a weak D call TRBD1 (6 bases). The V gene lost 6 bases and the J gene lost 0 bases, with 11 bases spanning the gap. There are 14 residues in the CDR3. Germline V gene lookup returns CDR1 ENHRY and CDR2 SYGVKD. DNA of the CDR3: TGTGCCATCAGGGACAGTAAAACTAACTATGGCTACACCTTC. Its translation is CAIRDSKTNYGYTF.

Only a few counts were recorded for this clonotype. This rearrangement joins TRBV7-9 to TRBJ2-7; the D gene could be TRBD1 or TRBD2 (5 bases each). V was pared by 2 bases and J by 7 bases, with 21 bases between. The CDR3 spans 16 residues. Germline assignment: CDR1 SEHNR and CDR2 FQNEAQ (reference sequence). The CDR3 sequence is CASSLSMGPRASEQYF. CDR3 coding DNA: TGTGCCAGCAGCTTATCCATGGGACCGAGGGCGTCTGAGCAGTACTTC.

The chain recombines TRBV7-6 with TRBJ2-2; a weak D match, TRBD2 (5 bases). The V end was cut by 6 bases, the J end by 6 bases, with 11 bases between. Germline lookup yields CDR1 SGHVS and CDR2 FNYEAQ. The CDR3 consists of 13 residues. The CDR3, as DNA: TGTGCCAGCAGGTTCCCCGGGGCCGGGGAGCTGTTTTTT. Its translation: CASRFPGAGELFF.

This clonotype appeared a single time. This chain joins TRBV5-1 and TRBJ2-7; maybe TRBD1 (6 bases). The CDR3 runs to 12 residues. Trimming removed 5 bases from V and 7 bases from J, with 13 bases in between. The V gene's germline CDR1 is SGHRS and CDR2 YFSETQ. The CDR3 here is CASRRGMGEQYF. The CDR3 bases are TGCGCCAGCAGAAGGGGGATGGGTGAGCAGTACTTC.

In this sample, this clonotype turned up many times. The chain couples TRBV6-1 to TRBJ2-7; D perhaps matches TRBD2 (6 bases). CDR3 size: 21 residues. V shed 6 bases and J shed 3 bases, with 36 bases lying between them. Germline loops: CDR1 MNHNS, CDR2 SASEGT. The CDR3 loop reads CASSLIVGISGQSGTLYEQYF. The CDR3 DNA sequence: TGTGCCAGCAGCTTAATAGTGGGAATCTCGGGGCAATCCGGGACTCTCTACGAGCAGTACTTC.

The CDR3 region has the DNA TGTGCCAGCAGCAAGGGGACAGCTAGTCAGGATACGCAGTATTTT. Protein sequence: CASSKGTASQDTQYF. The chain combines TRBV11-3 with TRBJ2-3, with 7 nucleotides matching TRBD1. This CDR3 contains 15 residues. Germline V gene data show CDR1 as SGHNT and CDR2 as YENEEA. The V and J ends lost 5 bases and 6 bases, in that order; junction bases with no gene match: 11.

In its sample, this clonotype was seen many times. The V and J genes are TRBV28 and TRBJ1-2, with 9 bases lining up with TRBD1. CDR1 is MDHEN and CDR2 is SYDVKM in the germline V gene. After removal of 4 bases from V and 3 bases from J, the junction contained 9 bases not matched to a gene. This CDR3 is built from 16 residues. The CDR3 loop reads CASSSPGQGFYYGYTF. CDR3 coding DNA: TGTGCCAGCAGTTCCCCGGGACAGGGATTTTACTATGGCTACACCTTC.

This clonotype has at least ten counts. V and J are TRBV12-3 or TRBV12-4 and TRBJ1-2; 9 nucleotides agree with TRBD1. Trimming took 6 bases from V and 4 from J; bases not matched to a gene: 9. CDR3 size: 15 residues. CDR3 in amino acids: CASSLDRGRVYGYTF. The CDR3 coding sequence is TGTGCCAGCAGCCTGGACAGGGGACGCGTCTATGGCTACACCTTC.

This clonotype was found a few times. The chain is built from TRBV6-4 and TRBJ2-6, with TRBD1 matching 7 bases. CDR1 and CDR2 (germline): MRHNA, SNTAGT. The CDR3 runs to 19 residues. V was clipped by 3 bases and J by 0 bases; unmatched bases: 11. The CDR3 DNA is TGTGCCAGCAGTGAATGGCCTAGGACAGGACCCTCTGGGGCCAACGTCCTGACTTTC. Protein: CASSEWPRTGPSGANVLTF.

Regarding this clonotype: A much bigger clone sits one base away, suggesting this may be a read error. The chain is built from TRBV6-2 or TRBV6-3 and TRBJ2-2; D remains ambiguous. The CDR3 is made up of 12 amino acids. CDR1 is MNHEY, CDR2 SVGEGT, per germline. V dropped 2 bases and J dropped 3 bases, with 1 base sitting between them. In DNA form, the CDR3 reads TGTGCCAGCAGTTACGACACCGGGGAGCTGTTTTTT. Residues: CASSYDTGELFF.

This clonotype has a handful of counts. A read error may produce the germline difference seen at one junction end. V usage is TRBV15 and J usage is TRBJ1-5; tentatively, D is TRBD1 (6 bases). Germline V CDR1 and CDR2: LNHNV, YYDKDF (reference sequence). The CDR3 contains 14 residues. The CDR3 here is CVTSGNRVGQPQHF. The CDR3 DNA is TGTGTCACCAGCGGAAACAGGGTCGGTCAGCCCCAGCATTTT.

Note on this clonotype: One junction end does not reproduce the germline sequence, and a read error may be involved. V and J are TRBV6-9 and TRBJ2-2, with 9 bases lining up with TRBD2. Germline CDR1 and CDR2: MNHGY and SVAAGI. There are 14 residues in the CDR3. In nucleotides, the CDR3 is TGTGGCAGCAGTTATAGCGGGAGCACCGGGGAGCTGTTTTTT. Its translation is CGSSYSGSTGELFF.

This clonotype was seen ten or more times. Here the CDR3 reads CAWSLKGGSAGYTF. In DNA, the CDR3 is TGTGCCTGGAGTCTTAAGGGGGGGTCGGCTGGCTACACCTTC. This chain connects TRBV30 to TRBJ1-2; D is possibly TRBD1 (6 bases). There are 14 residues in the CDR3. V dropped 2 bases and J dropped 7 bases, with 17 bases sitting between them. Germline CDR1 is GTSNPN and CDR2 is SVGIG (reference sequence).

For the CDR3, the DNA is TGTGCCAGCAGTACACGCCTTTCGAACAGGGGCAATGAGCAGTTCTTC. It yields the protein CASSTRLSNRGNEQFF. The chain links TRBV27 to TRBJ2-1; 7 nucleotides match TRBD1. The CDR3 consists of 16 residues. Germline V lookup: CDR1 MNHEY, CDR2 SMNVEV (reference sequence). The ends lost 5 bases at V and 6 bases at J; junction bases unmatched: 13.